What follows is one TCR beta chain and its context. Aged about 6 to 90, donors were systemically healthy Caucasians from Russia. They isolated at least 6 million PBMCs from each sample. Through a sample-barcoded 5' primer and a J-beta primer mix, a second PCR was run for roughly 6 to 11 cycles. TCRdb ran MiXCR on the 5' RACE reads and lists one entry per CDR3 protein. The sample contains under 800,000 distinct CDR3 sequences, around 20% of which appear only once. The record originates from a study of blood T cells in healthy people across ages. CDR1 is SGHDN, CDR2 FVKESK, per germline. The CDR3 totals 15 residues. V was pared by 4 bases and J by 5 bases, with 4 bases of the junction left unmatched.

This clonotype was obtained from a man aged 65-85 years in good health. The specimen was blood. This chain joins TRBV14 and TRBJ1-6; 8 bases agree with TRBD1. CDR3 protein: CASSLGTGNNSPLHF. CDR3 sequence (DNA): TGTGCCAGCAGCCTCGGGACAGGCAATAATTCACCCCTCCACTTT.